These T cell receptor beta chains were read from a single sample in a study of shared clonotypes between healthy human individuals. Generated by immunoSEQ multiplex PCR, the TCRdb table keeps only in-frame clones and is missing some. Altogether roughly 600,000 clones are present, roughly 98% being singletons, with the ten largest covering around 0.3%. Input material: naive CD8+ T cells sorted from blood. Source of these receptors: a man between 25 and 39 years old in good health. CDR3s include the opening cysteine and the closing phenylalanine or tryptophan. Each record gives: J gene, V gene, D gene, clone size, CDR3 protein, CDR3 DNA. D genes are given only for firm matches. Clone size, where shown, is once, few, many, or a class for clones that have expanded.

>TRBJ1-4|TRBV11-2|TRBD1|NA
CASSLFGTERLFF
TGTGCCAGCAGCTTATTCGGGACAGAAAGACTGTTTTTT
>TRBJ2-7|TRBV10-3|TRBD1|NA
CAITPGTESYEQYF
TGTGCCATCACCCCCGGGACAGAATCCTACGAGCAGTACTTC
>TRBJ2-5|TRBV7-9|NA|NA
CASCRSRETQYF
TGTGCCAGCTGTCGTTCCCGTGAGACCCAGTACTTC
>TRBJ2-2|TRBV30|NA|NA
CACYGGGELFF
TGTGCCTGCTACGGGGGCGGGGAGCTGTTTTTT
>TRBJ2-1|TRBV25-1|NA|NA
CASSRPVYNEQFF
TGTGCCAGCAGTAGGCCCGTATACAATGAGCAGTTCTTC
>TRBJ1-2|TRBV7-9|NA|NA
CASSLVAENYGYTF
TGTGCCAGCAGCTTAGTCGCAGAGAACTATGGCTACACCTTC
>TRBJ1-3|TRBV7-9|NA|NA
CASSRGLVSGNTIYF
TGTGCCAGCAGCCGGGGACTCGTCTCTGGAAACACCATATATTTT
>TRBJ2-7|TRBV7-9|NA|NA
CASSGFLGVSYEQYF
TGTGCCAGCAGCGGATTTCTCGGGGTCTCCTACGAGCAGTACTTC
>TRBJ1-1|TRBV19|NA|NA
CASSFGGNTEAFF
TGTGCCAGTAGTTTCGGGGGGAACACTGAAGCTTTCTTT
>TRBJ2-1|TRBV7-6|NA|NA
CASSPSGDNEQFF
TGTGCCAGCAGCCCCAGCGGCGACAATGAGCAGTTCTTC
>TRBJ2-2|TRBV11-2|NA|NA
CASSLDGFFTGELFF
TGTGCCAGCAGCTTAGACGGGTTTTTCACCGGGGAGCTGTTTTTT
>TRBJ1-1|TRBV7-6|NA|NA
CASSPRVVRGTEAFF
TGTGCCAGCAGCCCCCGGGTCGTACGAGGTACTGAAGCTTTCTTT
>TRBJ2-7|TRBV28|NA|NA
CASSSKGSPYEQYF
TGTGCCAGCAGCTCTAAGGGGAGTCCCTACGAGCAGTACTTC
>TRBJ2-1|TRBV11-2|TRBD2|NA
CASSSGTSGSWGEQFF
TGTGCCAGCAGCTCCGGGACTAGCGGGAGCTGGGGCGAGCAGTTCTTC
>TRBJ2-7|TRBV6-1|NA|NA
CASSEAPYEQYF
TGTGCCAGCAGTGAAGCGCCTTACGAGCAGTACTTC
>TRBJ2-2|TRBV6-1|NA|once
CASSEVVTVTNTGELFF
TGTGCCAGCAGTGAAGTGGTGACAGTCACGAACACCGGGGAGCTGTTTTTT
>TRBJ2-5|TRBV29-1|NA|NA
CSVEWETQYF
TGCAGCGTTGAATGGGAGACCCAGTACTTC
>TRBJ1-3|TRBV11-2|NA|NA
CASRGPWDSGNTIYF
TGTGCCAGCAGAGGTCCATGGGACTCTGGAAACACCATATATTTT
>TRBJ1-2|TRBV4-1|TRBD1|few
CASSQVGGNGYTF
TGCGCCAGCAGCCAAGTAGGGGGCAATGGCTACACCTTC
>TRBJ1-4|TRBV4-3|NA|NA
CASSQVVVGIATNEKLFF
TGCGCCAGCAGCCAAGTTGTCGTGGGGATTGCAACTAATGAAAAACTGTTTTTT
>TRBJ2-7|TRBV6-5|NA|NA
CASTPRGGEQYF
TGTGCCAGCACTCCCAGGGGGGGGGAGCAGTACTTC
>TRBJ2-7|TRBV28|TRBD2|NA
CASSPLLLREGLSYEQYF
TGTGCCAGCAGTCCCCTTCTATTGCGGGAGGGCCTGTCCTACGAGCAGTACTTC
>TRBJ1-5|TRBV19|NA|NA
CASSISSGNSNQPQHF
TGTGCCAGTAGTATATCTTCGGGGAATAGCAATCAGCCCCAGCATTTT
>TRBJ2-1|TRBV9|NA|NA
CASSVTGEQFF
TGTGCCAGCAGCGTAACCGGGGAGCAGTTCTTC
>TRBJ2-7|TRBV29-1|NA|once
CSVTGLSSYEQYF
TGCAGCGTTACGGGATTAAGCTCCTACGAGCAGTACTTC
>TRBJ2-1|TRBV2|TRBD2|NA
CASRGRGGWSYNEQFF
TGTGCCAGCAGAGGACGGGGAGGGTGGTCCTACAATGAGCAGTTCTTC
>TRBJ2-1|TRBV11-2|NA|NA
CASSALPPDEQFF
TGTGCCAGCAGCGCCCTCCCCCCCGATGAGCAGTTCTTC
>TRBJ2-6|TRBV27|NA|NA
CASGPLRSGANVLTF
TGTGCCAGTGGACCCCTACGCTCTGGGGCCAACGTCCTGACTTTC
>TRBJ1-5|TRBV6-1|NA|NA
CASSDRRGALGQPQHF
TGTGCCAGCAGTGACCGGAGGGGGGCGCTTGGGCAGCCCCAGCATTTT
>TRBJ1-2|TRBV21-1|NA|NA
CASSRRGARF
TGTGCCAGCAGCCGGAGGGGCGCCCGCTTC
>TRBJ1-4|TRBV6-1|NA|NA
CASSGDRRGGEKLFF
TGTGCCAGCAGTGGCGACAGGCGCGGTGGGGAAAAACTGTTTTTT
>TRBJ2-5|TRBV4-1|TRBD2|NA
CASSPKRDDQETQYF
TGCGCCAGCAGCCCAAAGCGGGACGACCAAGAGACCCAGTACTTC
>TRBJ2-7|TRBV19|NA|NA
CASSPTEIYEQYF
TGTGCCAGTAGTCCGACAGAGATCTACGAGCAGTACTTC
>TRBJ1-1|TRBV9|NA|NA
CASSVDSLNTEAFF
TGTGCCAGCAGCGTTGACAGTCTGAACACTGAAGCTTTCTTT
>TRBJ2-1|TRBV7-9|TRBD2|NA
CASSPPPQRGWSGNEQFF
TGTGCCAGCAGCCCGCCCCCCCAGCGGGGGTGGTCAGGCAATGAGCAGTTCTTC
>TRBJ2-7|TRBV4-1|NA|NA
CASSQLTGREQYF
TGCGCCAGCAGCCAACTCACGGGGCGAGAGCAGTACTTC
>TRBJ1-1|TRBV11-2|NA|NA
CASSLALGGKTEAFF
TGTGCCAGCAGCTTGGCTCTTGGGGGTAAAACTGAAGCTTTCTTT
>TRBJ2-5|TRBV7-9|NA|once
CASSLGFRETQYF
TGTGCCAGCAGCTTAGGTTTCCGAGAGACCCAGTACTTC